The 17 T cell receptor beta chains listed next were all sequenced from one sample in a study of shared clonotypes between healthy human individuals. Assay used: immunoSEQ multiplex PCR; TCRdb lists only in-frame clones, some missing. This table holds about 1 million clones, around 76% found once. The sequencing sample was made of memory CD4+ T cells sorted from blood. Subset specified: CD45RA-negative fraction. These receptors came from a man younger than 30 in good health.

The genes are TRBV7-2 and TRBJ1-6; possibly TRBD1 for D (6 bases). Germline V lookup: CDR1 SGHTA, CDR2 FQGNSA. This CDR3 spans 16 amino acids. Trimming cost V 5 bases and J 4 bases, with 15 bases left between them. CDR3 coding DNA: TGTGCCAGCAGCCCGTCCGGGGGCCAGTATAATTCACCCCTCCACTTT. It yields the protein CASSPSGGQYNSPLHF.

The rearrangement uses TRBV7-9 and TRBJ1-1, with 7 bases that match TRBD1. Germline V gene lookup returns CDR1 SEHNR and CDR2 FQNEAQ (reference sequence). The CDR3 has 14 residues. J gave up 1 base and V 5 bases, and 4 bases lay outside the gene matches. CDR3: CASSAWTGNTEAFF. Written as DNA, the CDR3 is TGTGCCAGCAGCGCCTGGACAGGGAACACTGAAGCTTTCTTT.

The J gene is TRBJ1-5, the V gene TRBV7-8, with D uncertain. The germline V gene encodes CDR1 SGHVS and CDR2 FQNEAQ. With 2 bases removed from V and 0 bases from J, the gap between germline ends came to 5 bases. CDR3 length: 14 amino acids. CDR3 loop: CASSLQASNQPQHF. In DNA, the CDR3 is TGTGCCAGCAGCTTACAAGCTAGCAATCAGCCCCAGCATTTT.

The chain uses TRBV27 and TRBJ2-7; 7 nucleotides align to TRBD2. Germline CDR1 reads MNHEY; CDR2 reads SMNVEV (reference sequence). This CDR3 spans 15 amino acids. Trimming removed 8 bases from V and 2 bases from J; junction bases left unmatched: 12. The CDR3 DNA reads as TGTGCCAGCGCCCTGAGCGGACTAGATCCCTACGAGCAGTACTTC. Translation gives CASALSGLDPYEQYF.

This clone appeared a few times. This sequence joins TRBV9 and TRBJ2-3, with 11 bases identical to TRBD2. The CDR3 totals 20 residues. V lost 3 bases and J lost 2; bases outside the gene matches: 17. Germline lookup yields CDR1 SGDLS and CDR2 YYNGEE. CDR3 sequence reads: CASSGSGRASGYSFTDTQYF. The DNA for the CDR3 is TGTGCCAGCAGCGGTAGCGGGAGGGCCTCTGGGTATAGTTTCACAGATACGCAGTATTTT.

The chain carries TRBV11-2 and TRBJ1-4; TRBD1 might be the D (6 bases). CDR1 is SGHAT and CDR2 is FQNNGV in the germline V gene. The CDR3 runs to 16 residues. V lost 5 bases to trimming and J lost 0 bases, with 13 bases between them. The CDR3 protein is CASSPDRASTNEKLFF. DNA of the CDR3: TGTGCCAGCAGCCCGGACAGAGCTTCAACTAATGAAAAACTGTTTTTT.

The chain couples TRBV5-4 to TRBJ1-1, with 10 bases lining up with TRBD1. The germline V gene encodes CDR1 SGHNT and CDR2 YYREEE (reference sequence). With 4 bases clipped from V and 5 bases from J, the junction kept 5 bases outside the gene matches. There are 14 residues in the CDR3. CDR3 in DNA: TGTGCCAGCAGCGGCCAGGACAGGGGGACTGAAGCTTTCTTT. It codes for CASSGQDRGTEAFF.

This clone was observed a few times. As DNA, the CDR3 is TGTGCCACTGCACAGGGATCCTACGAGCAGTACTTC. The encoded protein is CATAQGSYEQYF. The chain is built from TRBV10-3 and TRBJ2-7, with a tentative D call TRBD1 (6 bases). CDR1 is ENHRY and CDR2 is SYGVKD in the germline V gene. The V gene lost 10 bases and the J gene lost 1 base, with 11 bases spanning the gap. The CDR3 has 12 residues.

This chain uses TRBV30 with TRBJ2-7; D ambiguous. The length of the CDR3 is 15 residues. The V gene lost 3 bases and the J gene lost 0 bases, with 15 bases spanning the gap. From germline, CDR1 is GTSNPN and CDR2 SVGIG (reference sequence). The CDR3 spells CAWRPPQRSSYEQYF. The CDR3 region has the DNA TGTGCCTGGAGGCCCCCACAGCGAAGCTCCTACGAGCAGTACTTC.

Regarding this clone: This specimen includes other DNA sequences encoding the same CDR3. The chain uses TRBV2 and TRBJ1-1, with TRBD1 matching over 7 bases. CDR1 and CDR2 from the germline V gene are SNHLY and FYNNEI. V lost 6 bases, J lost 0 bases, and 1 base stayed unmatched. The CDR3 length is 13 residues. The CDR3 nucleotides are TGTGCCAGCAGGGGACAGCTGAACACTGAAGCTTTCTTT. Encoded protein: CASRGQLNTEAFF.

The chain couples TRBV5-4 to TRBJ2-5; 11 bases align to TRBD2. Trimming at V came to 3 bases and at J to 1 base, leaving 5 bases not matched to a gene. This CDR3 contains 16 residues. CDR1 is SGHNT, CDR2 YYREEE, per germline (reference sequence). The CDR3 region is CASSWTSGSVQETQYF. DNA for the CDR3: TGTGCCAGCAGCTGGACTAGCGGGTCCGTCCAAGAGACCCAGTACTTC.

V and J are TRBV11-2 and TRBJ2-1, with TRBD2 identical over 10 bases. Trimming at V came to 1 base and at J to 6 bases, leaving 3 bases not matched to a gene. From germline, CDR1 is SGHAT and CDR2 FQNNGV. The CDR3 is made up of 15 amino acids. CDR3 in amino acids: CASSLALAGVNEQFF. CDR3 DNA sequence: TGTGCCAGCAGCTTAGCCCTAGCGGGAGTCAATGAGCAGTTCTTC.

The chain has TRBV10-3 and TRBJ2-2, with TRBD2 as a possible D gene (7 bases). Trimming cost V 8 bases and J 2 bases, with 9 bases left between them. This CDR3 contains 13 residues. Germline CDR1 and CDR2: ENHRY and SYGVKD. The CDR3 sequence is CAIGGGNTGELFF. CDR3 DNA sequence: TGTGCCATCGGGGGGGGCAACACCGGGGAGCTGTTTTTT.

This chain uses TRBV6-5 with TRBJ2-7, with 7 bases matching TRBD1. The CDR3 has 13 amino acids. Per germline, CDR1 MNHEY and CDR2 SVGAGI. V lost 2 bases to trimming and J lost 7 bases; unmatched junction nucleotides: 5. The CDR3 nucleotides are TGTGCCAGCAGTTACGCGACAGGGCGGGAGCAGTACTTC. It yields the protein CASSYATGREQYF.

Concerning this clone: This CDR3 is also generated by other DNA sequences in the sample. The chain joins TRBV7-2 to TRBJ2-2; D is possibly TRBD2 (6 bases). Trimming stripped 2 bases from V and 4 bases from J, with 11 bases between. Germline V gives CDR1 SGHTA, CDR2 FQGNSA. The CDR3 extends over 15 amino acids. The CDR3 is CASSLTGGATGELFF. The CDR3 nucleotides are TGTGCCAGCAGCTTAACCGGGGGTGCCACCGGGGAGCTGTTTTTT.

The CDR3 reads CASGRGSNSPLHF. In DNA form, the CDR3 reads TGTGCCAGCGGGCGGGGCAGTAATTCACCCCTCCACTTT. The V and J genes are TRBV6-1 and TRBJ1-6, with D possibly being TRBD1 (5 bases). Deletions cut 8 bases from V and 6 bases from J, with 11 bases between. The CDR3 runs 13 residues. CDR1 is MNHNS, CDR2 SASEGT, per germline.

The chain has TRBV7-6 and TRBJ2-7; D unclear. The CDR3 totals 13 residues. V lost 0 bases and J lost 6, with 9 bases in between. Germline V gene lookup returns CDR1 SGHVS and CDR2 FNYEAQ. The chain's CDR3 is CASSLALRTEQYF. The CDR3 DNA reads TGTGCCAGCAGCTTAGCGCTAAGGACCGAGCAGTACTTC.